The 8 T cell receptor beta chains listed next were all sequenced from one sample in a study of cytomegalovirus exposure and HLA in healthy donors. PCR primers comprised 60 Vbeta and 13 Jbeta primers. Sequencing was performed with immunoSEQ multiplex PCR; in TCRdb, only in-frame clones are kept and a portion is missing. The data hold around 200,000 clones, with about four fifths observed a single time. Material for sequencing was PBMCs. Receptors were obtained from a woman between 45 and 65 years old in good health and CMV-seropositive.

The J gene is TRBJ1-1, the V gene TRBV5-1, with a weak D call TRBD1 (5 bases). V was trimmed by 2 bases and J by 0 bases, leaving 8 bases between them. This CDR3 contains 14 residues. Germline-derived CDR1 and CDR2 are SGHRS and YFSETQ. Here the CDR3 DNA reads TGCGCCAGCAGCTTAGGACATATGAACACTGAAGCTTTCTTT. Translated, it gives CASSLGHMNTEAFF.

V is TRBV7-3 and J is TRBJ2-3; 8 bases map to TRBD2. The CDR3 contains 15 residues. Trimming removed 5 bases from V and 4 bases from J; junction bases left unmatched: 8. Germline CDR1 and CDR2: SGHTA and FQGTGA. The CDR3 sequence: CASSPSRGGADTQYF. In DNA form, the CDR3 reads TGTGCCAGCAGCCCCTCTCGGGGGGGAGCAGATACGCAGTATTTT.

This clone appeared a few times. One end of the junction fails to match germline, which may point to a read error. The V and J genes are TRBV7-3 and TRBJ1-1; TRBD1 matches at 10 bases. The CDR3 is 15 residues long. Germline CDR1 and CDR2: SGHTA and FQGTGA. DNA of the CDR3: TGTGCCAGCAGCCTCCAGGGACAGGGGAACTCTGAAGCTTTCTTT. It is translated as CASSLQGQGNSEAFF. The full variable domain, in which reference TRBV7-3 and TRBJ1-1 provide the parts outside the CDR3, is GAGVSQTPSNKVTEKGKYVELRCDPISGHTALYWYRQSLGQGPEFLIYFQGTGAADDSGLPNDRFFAVRPEGSVSTLKIQRTERGDSAVYLCASSLQGQGNSEAFFGQGTRLTVV.

With respect to this clone: An end of the junction does not agree with germline; a read error may underlie this. The CDR3: CSSSLGEGYGYTF. DNA for the CDR3: TGTTCCAGCAGCTTGGGGGAGGGGTATGGCTACACCTTC. This chain links TRBV7-9 with TRBJ1-2; possibly TRBD1 for D (5 bases). The length of the CDR3 is 13 residues. Per germline, CDR1 SEHNR and CDR2 FQNEAQ (reference sequence).

The chain carries TRBV28 and TRBJ1-5; 7 bases line up with TRBD1. CDR3 length: 15 amino acids. Unmatched junction bases numbered 6, after V lost 5 bases and J lost 2 bases. Germline loops: CDR1 MDHEN, CDR2 SYDVKM. In DNA, the CDR3 is TGTGCCAGCAGTGCAGGGGGAGTGGGCAATCAGCCCCAGCATTTT. Amino acid sequence: CASSAGGVGNQPQHF.

A single count supports this clone. The genes are TRBV11-3 and TRBJ2-5, with 7 nucleotides matching TRBD1. The CDR3 loop spans 15 amino acids. V dropped 5 bases and J dropped 4; count of bases not matched to a gene: 10. CDR1 SGHNT and CDR2 YENEEA come from the germline V gene. CDR3 sequence (DNA): TGTGCCAGCAGCACCTCCCCGGGACAGCGAGAGACCCAGTACTTC. Protein sequence: CASSTSPGQRETQYF.

The count of this clone is one. V is TRBV18 and J is TRBJ2-3; tentative D call: TRBD1 (6 bases). V lost 5 bases and J 2 bases, leaving 17 bases between the germline ends. Germline V gene sequence: CDR1 KGHSH, CDR2 LQKENI. CDR3 size: 16 residues. CDR3 sequence: CASSRQTGGNTDTQYF. In nucleotides, the CDR3 is TGTGCCAGCTCAAGGCAGACAGGCGGTAACACAGATACGCAGTATTTT.

The V gene is TRBV6-5, the J gene TRBJ1-2; a weak D match, TRBD1 (6 bases). CDR1 and CDR2 (germline): MNHEY, SVGAGI. This CDR3 is 15 amino acids long. Trimming pared 6 bases from V and 6 bases from J, leaving 20 bases between. The CDR3 bases are TGTGCCAGCAGCAAACTCCCAAGGGGGAGTGATGGCTACACCTTC. Encoded protein: CASSKLPRGSDGYTF.